This T cell receptor beta chain was found in a study of CD8 T cells in Susac syndrome. Study-wide results and limits: An acknowledgment was made by the study that its TCR sequencing and HLA analysis involved relatively few individuals.

Roughly 0.45 to 1 ug RNA was reverse transcribed with random hexamers. A multiplex approach, immunoSEQ multiplex PCR, amplified TCR beta CDR3 across 54 Vbeta and 13 Jbeta. Via MiXCR, TCRdb re-called the immunoSEQ multiplex PCR reads, giving one row per CDR3 protein. The sample lists 300,000 to 350,000 distinct CDR3 sequences, about 91% occurring once. CD8+ and CD4+ T cells from blood underwent TCR beta sequencing. Negative isolation yielded CD8+ and CD4+ T cells; FACS enriched TEMRA cells. CDR3 size: 14 residues. The ends were cut back, 2 bases at V and 3 bases at J, with 7 bases in the middle. Germline loops: CDR1 KGHSY, CDR2 FQNENV. On this clonotype itself: The antigen is undetermined.

The chain is built from TRBV16 and TRBJ2-2; no clear D. The sample was CD4+ T cells from PBMCs. This TCR came from a human donor with multiple sclerosis. CDR3 nucleotides: TGTGCCAGCAGCCAAAATCATCACACCGGGGAGCTGTTTTTT. It specifies CASSQNHHTGELFF. The full variable domain, with the rest looked up from reference TRBV16 and TRBJ2-2, is GEEVAQTPKHLVRGEGQKAKLYCAPIKGHSYVFWYQQVLKNEFKFLISFQNENVFDETGMPKERFSAKCLPNSPCSLEIQATKLEDSAVYFCASSQNHHTGELFFGEGSRLTVL.